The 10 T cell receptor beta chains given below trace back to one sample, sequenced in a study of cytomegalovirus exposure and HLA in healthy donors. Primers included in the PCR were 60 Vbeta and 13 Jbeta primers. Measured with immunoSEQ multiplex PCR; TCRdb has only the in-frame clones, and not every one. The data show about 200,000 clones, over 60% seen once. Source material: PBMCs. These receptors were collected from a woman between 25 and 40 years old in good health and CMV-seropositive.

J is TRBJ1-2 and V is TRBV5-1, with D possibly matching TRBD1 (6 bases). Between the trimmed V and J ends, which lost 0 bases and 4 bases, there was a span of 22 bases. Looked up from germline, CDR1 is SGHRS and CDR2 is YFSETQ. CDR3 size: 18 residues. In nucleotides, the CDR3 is TGCGCCAGCAGCTTGGCCGGAGACAGGCTGAAGTACAGCTATGGCTACACCTTC. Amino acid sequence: CASSLAGDRLKYSYGYTF.

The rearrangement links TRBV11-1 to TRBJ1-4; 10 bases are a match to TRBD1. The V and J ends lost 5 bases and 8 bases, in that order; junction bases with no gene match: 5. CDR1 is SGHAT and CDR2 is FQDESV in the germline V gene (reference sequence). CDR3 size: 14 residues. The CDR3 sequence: CASSPRDRGEKLFF. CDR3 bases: TGTGCCAGCAGCCCTCGGGACAGGGGCGAAAAACTGTTTTTT. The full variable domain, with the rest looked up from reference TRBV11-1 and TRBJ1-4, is EAEVAQSPRYKITEKSQAVAFWCDPISGHATLYWYRQILGQGPELLVQFQDESVVDDSQLPKDRFSAERLKGVDSTLKIQPAELGDSAMYLCASSPRDRGEKLFFGSGTQLSVL.

The chain's CDR3 is CAWTRTESSTNEKLFF. The CDR3 DNA reads TGTGCCTGGACCCGGACAGAAAGTTCAACTAATGAAAAACTGTTTTTT. The chain links TRBV30 to TRBJ1-4; D may be TRBD1 (6 bases). Germline CDR1 and CDR2: GTSNPN and SVGIG (reference sequence). The V gene lost 4 bases and the J gene lost 0 bases, with 15 bases spanning the gap. This CDR3 has 16 amino acids. Full variable domain (outside the CDR3, taken from reference TRBV30 and TRBJ1-4): SQTIHQWPATLVQPVGSPLSLECTVEGTSNPNLYWYRQAAGRGLQLLFYSVGIGQISSEVPQNLSASRPQDRQFILSSKKLLLSDSGFYLCAWTRTESSTNEKLFFGSGTQLSVL.

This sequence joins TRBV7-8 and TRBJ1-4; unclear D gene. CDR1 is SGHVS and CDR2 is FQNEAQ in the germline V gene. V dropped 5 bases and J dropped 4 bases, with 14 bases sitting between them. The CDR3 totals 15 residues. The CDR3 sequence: CASSPPRNLNEKLFF. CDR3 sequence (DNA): TGTGCCAGCAGCCCCCCTAGAAATCTTAATGAAAAACTGTTTTTT.

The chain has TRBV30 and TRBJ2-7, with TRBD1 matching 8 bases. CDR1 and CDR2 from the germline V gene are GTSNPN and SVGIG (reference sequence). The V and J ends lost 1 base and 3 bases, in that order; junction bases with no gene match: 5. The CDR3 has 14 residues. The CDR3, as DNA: TGTGCCTGGAGTGGGACAGGGCAACTCTACGAGCAGTACTTC. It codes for CAWSGTGQLYEQYF.

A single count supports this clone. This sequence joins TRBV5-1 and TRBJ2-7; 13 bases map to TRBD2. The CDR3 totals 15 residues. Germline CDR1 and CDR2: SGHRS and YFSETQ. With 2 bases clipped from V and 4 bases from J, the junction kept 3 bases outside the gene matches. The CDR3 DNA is TGCGCCAGCAGCTTATGGACTAGCGGGGGATACGAGCAGTACTTC. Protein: CASSLWTSGGYEQYF.

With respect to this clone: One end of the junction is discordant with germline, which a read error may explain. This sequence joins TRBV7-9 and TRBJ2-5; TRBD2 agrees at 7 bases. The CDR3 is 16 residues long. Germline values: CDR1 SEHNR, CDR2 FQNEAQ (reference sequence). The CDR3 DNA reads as TGTTCCAGCAGCTTTCCCTCTGGGGGGGGTGGAGAGACCCAGTACTTC. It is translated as CSSSFPSGGGGETQYF.

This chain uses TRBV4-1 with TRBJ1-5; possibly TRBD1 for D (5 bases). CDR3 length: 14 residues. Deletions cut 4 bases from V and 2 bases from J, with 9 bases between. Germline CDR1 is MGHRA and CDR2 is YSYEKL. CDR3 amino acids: CASSRGEGNQPQHF. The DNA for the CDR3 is TGCGCCAGCAGCCGGGGGGAGGGCAATCAGCCCCAGCATTTT.

The DNA for the CDR3 is TGTGCCAGTAGCCCTACACGCCGGGACTGGAATAGTGAAGCTTTCTTT. It specifies CASSPTRRDWNSEAFF. V usage is TRBV19 and J usage is TRBJ1-1; D perhaps matches TRBD1 (5 bases). V lost 6 bases, J lost 7 bases, and 24 bases lay in between. CDR1 and CDR2 from the germline V gene are LNHDA and SQIVND (reference sequence). The CDR3 consists of 16 residues.

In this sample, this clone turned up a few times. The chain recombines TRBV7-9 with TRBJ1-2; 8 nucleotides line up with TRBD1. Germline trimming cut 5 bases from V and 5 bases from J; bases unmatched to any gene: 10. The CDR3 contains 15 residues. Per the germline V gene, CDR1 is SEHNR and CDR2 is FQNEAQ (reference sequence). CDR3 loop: CASSPRGQGWYGYTF. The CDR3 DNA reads TGTGCCAGCAGCCCACGCGGACAGGGATGGTATGGCTACACCTTC.